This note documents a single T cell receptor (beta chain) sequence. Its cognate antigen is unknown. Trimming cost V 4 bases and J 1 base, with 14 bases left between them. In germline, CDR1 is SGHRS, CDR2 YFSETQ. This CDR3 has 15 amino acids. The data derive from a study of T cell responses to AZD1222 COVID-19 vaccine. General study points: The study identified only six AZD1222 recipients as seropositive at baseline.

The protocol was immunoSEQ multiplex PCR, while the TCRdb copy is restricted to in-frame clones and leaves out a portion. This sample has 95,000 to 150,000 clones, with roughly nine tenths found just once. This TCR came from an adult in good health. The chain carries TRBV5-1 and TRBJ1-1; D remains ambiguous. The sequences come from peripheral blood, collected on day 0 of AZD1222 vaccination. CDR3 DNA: TGCGCCAGCAGCCTCCGTGGCCCCTGGAACACTGAAGCTTTCTTT. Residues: CASSLRGPWNTEAFF. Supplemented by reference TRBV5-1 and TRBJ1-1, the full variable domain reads KAGVTQTPRYLIKTRGQQVTLSCSPISGHRSVSWYQQTPGQGLQFLFEYFSETQRNKGNFPGRFSGRQFSNSRSEMNVSTLELGDSALYLCASSLRGPWNTEAFFGQGTRLTVV.